This T cell receptor (beta chain) was observed in a study of immune evolution from preneoplasia to lung adenocarcinoma. Study-level information: HLA loss of heterozygosity: roughly 7.5% AIS, about 15% MIA, 30% to 35% ADC, none AAH.

The assay was immunoSEQ multiplex PCR, and TCRdb's table has in-frame clones only and misses some. Among about 27,000 clones listed, roughly 70% were seen once. Germline V gene sequence: CDR1 MNHEY, CDR2 SVGAGI. The CDR3 length is 15 residues. Deletions cut 7 bases from V and 1 base from J, with 16 bases between. Study observations and caveats: Top clone frequencies peaked in normal lung, apparently declining through invasive adenocarcinoma.

Premalignant or tumor cells were enriched by macro-dissection after pathologic assessment. About this clone: Its antigen is not identified.

This rearrangement joins TRBV6-5 to TRBJ1-1; D is uncertain. The specimen sequenced was FFPE invasive lung adenocarcinoma tissue. The source is a person between 60 and 69 years old with invasive lung adenocarcinoma. Some clones in this sample may be carry-over from other donors' samples. The CDR3 region is CASMRREVGNTEAFF. The CDR3 bases are TGTGCCAGCATGAGACGGGAGGTAGGGAACACTGAAGCTTTCTTT.